These 5 T cell receptor beta chains were all obtained from the same sample, sequenced in a study of cytomegalovirus exposure and HLA in healthy donors. Sequenced by immunoSEQ multiplex PCR; TCRdb stores in-frame clones only, minus some. The sample contains roughly 250,000 clones, roughly 89% of which appear only once. Sequenced sample: PBMCs. The source of these receptors is a man aged 18 to 30 in good health and CMV-seronegative.

The J gene is TRBJ1-4, the V gene TRBV6-1, with D tentatively TRBD1 (6 bases). Germline V gives CDR1 MNHNS, CDR2 SASEGT. Trimming took 6 bases from V and 4 from J, leaving 12 bases between them. This CDR3 spans 14 amino acids. This CDR3 is CASRVTGFNEKLFF. Written as DNA, the CDR3 is TGTGCCAGCAGAGTCACAGGGTTTAATGAAAAACTGTTTTTT.

The V gene is TRBV5-1, the J gene TRBJ2-2; possible D gene TRBD1, 5 bases. Germline V CDR1 and CDR2: SGHRS, YFSETQ. The CDR3 loop spans 13 amino acids. V gave up 4 bases and J gave up 8 bases, with 12 bases separating them. The CDR3 region has the DNA TGCGCCAGCAGCCCAGGGCCGTGGGGGGAGCTGTTTTTT. Translating gives CASSPGPWGELFF.

This chain connects TRBV7-2 to TRBJ1-5; 9 nucleotides align to TRBD1. Germline CDR1 is SGHTA and CDR2 is FQGNSA. V was pared by 5 bases and J by 6 bases, with 8 bases of the junction left unmatched. This CDR3 contains 15 residues. The chain's CDR3 is CASSLGQGGAQPQHF. For the CDR3, the DNA is TGTGCCAGCAGCCTGGGACAGGGAGGCGCTCAGCCCCAGCATTTT.

The rearrangement links TRBV27 to TRBJ2-5; TRBD2 matches at 12 bases. Germline V CDR1 and CDR2: MNHEY, SMNVEV (reference sequence). The CDR3 length is 19 residues. The J segment lost 7 bases and the V segment lost 4 bases, leaving 19 bases of the junction unmatched. The DNA for the CDR3 is TGTGCCAGCAGTTCCCCCCAAGGGTTCGGACTAGCGGGACCCGGGACCCAGTACTTC. Its protein is CASSSPQGFGLAGPGTQYF.

V and J are TRBV5-6 and TRBJ1-2; the D gene is possibly TRBD1 (5 bases). This CDR3 has 16 residues. Per germline, CDR1 SGHDT and CDR2 YYEEEE. The V gene lost 1 base and the J gene lost 4 bases, with 17 bases spanning the gap. CDR3 sequence reads: CASSLKGQGRIYGYTF. CDR3 sequence (DNA): TGTGCCAGCAGCTTGAAAGGCCAGGGTCGAATCTATGGCTACACCTTC.